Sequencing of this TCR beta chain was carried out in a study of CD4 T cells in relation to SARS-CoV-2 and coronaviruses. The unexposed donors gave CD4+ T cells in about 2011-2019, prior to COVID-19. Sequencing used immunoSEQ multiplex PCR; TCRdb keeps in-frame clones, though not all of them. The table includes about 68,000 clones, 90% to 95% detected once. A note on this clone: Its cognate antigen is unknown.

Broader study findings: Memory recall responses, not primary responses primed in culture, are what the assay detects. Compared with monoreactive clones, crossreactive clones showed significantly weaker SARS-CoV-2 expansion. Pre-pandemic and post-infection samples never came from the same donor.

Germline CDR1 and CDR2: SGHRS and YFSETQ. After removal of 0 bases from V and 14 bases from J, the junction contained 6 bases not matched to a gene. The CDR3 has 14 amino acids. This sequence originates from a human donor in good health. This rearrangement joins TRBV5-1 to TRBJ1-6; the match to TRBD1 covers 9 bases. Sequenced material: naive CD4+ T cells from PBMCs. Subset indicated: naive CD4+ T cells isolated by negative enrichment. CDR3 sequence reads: CASSLVGQGESLHF. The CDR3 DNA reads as TGCGCCAGCAGCTTGGTGGGACAGGGAGAATCCCTCCACTTT.